Following are 30 T cell receptor beta chains from one sample sequenced in a study of response to subunit inactivated influenza vaccine. TCRdb recomputed calls from the RT-PCR reads with MiXCR, one row per CDR3 protein. This sample has about 800,000 distinct CDR3 sequences, with about 20% found just once. The sequencing used PBMCs from blood, collected more than 4 days after vaccination. The receptors stem from a man in his fifties or sixties who received an inactivated influenza vaccine.

The V and J genes are TRBV28 and TRBJ2-7; D may match TRBD1 or TRBD2 (5 bases each). CDR3 size: 15 residues. V dropped 7 bases and J dropped 0 bases, with 16 bases sitting between them. CDR1 and CDR2 (germline): MDHEN, SYDVKM. The CDR3 spells CASTHVWGSSYEQYF. The CDR3, as DNA: TGTGCCAGCACCCACGTGTGGGGGAGCTCCTACGAGCAGTACTTC.

This sequence joins TRBV7-2 and TRBJ2-5; D tentatively reads TRBD1 or TRBD2 (7 bases each). The ends were cut back, 6 bases at V and 7 bases at J, with 12 bases in the middle. CDR1 and CDR2 from the germline V gene are SGHTA and FQGNSA. This CDR3 region has 12 residues. The CDR3 reads CASRSGGGTQYF. In DNA form, the CDR3 reads TGTGCCAGCAGGTCAGGGGGGGGGACCCAGTACTTC. Variable domain in full (rest from reference TRBV7-2 and TRBJ2-5): GAGVSQSPSNKVTEKGKDVELRCDPISGHTALYWYRQSLGQGLEFLIYFQGNSAPDKSGLPSDRFSAERTGGSVSTLTIQRTQQEDSAVYLCASRSGGGTQYFGPGTRLLVL.

This clonotype was seen a handful of times. The chain is built from TRBV4-3 and TRBJ2-3; D is perhaps TRBD2 (6 bases). The length of the CDR3 is 15 residues. V was shortened by 4 bases and J by 7 bases, with 18 bases between the two germline ends. CDR1 is LGHNA and CDR2 is YSLEER in the germline V gene. CDR3 sequence: CASSPTRGSMNTQYF. CDR3 sequence (DNA): TGCGCCAGCAGCCCCACACGGGGGTCCATGAATACGCAGTATTTT.

In this sample, this clonotype turned up many times. This chain uses TRBV7-9 with TRBJ2-7; no firm D call. The CDR3 runs 12 residues. Trimming cost V 1 base and J 2 bases, with 3 bases left between them. Germline V gives CDR1 SEHNR, CDR2 FQNEAQ (reference sequence). The CDR3 region has the DNA TGTGCCAGCAGCTTAGAGGCCTACGAGCAGTACTTC. As protein: CASSLEAYEQYF.

The chain recombines TRBV3-1 with TRBJ2-7; no firm D call. In germline, CDR1 is LGHDT, CDR2 YNNKEL (reference sequence). The V and J ends lost 0 bases and 6 bases respectively, with 12 bases between them. The CDR3 extends over 14 amino acids. The CDR3 region is CASSQDNDRSEQYF. In DNA form, the CDR3 reads TGTGCCAGCAGCCAAGACAACGACCGGAGCGAGCAGTACTTC.

This clonotype was counted a few times. The rearrangement uses TRBV7-6 and TRBJ2-5, with 8 bases aligning to TRBD1. CDR1 is SGHVS, CDR2 FNYEAQ, per germline. The length of the CDR3 is 15 residues. The ends lost 4 bases at V and 5 bases at J; junction bases unmatched: 9. The chain's CDR3 is CASSSGDRPEETQYF. The CDR3 coding sequence is TGTGCCAGCAGCTCCGGGGACAGGCCAGAGGAGACCCAGTACTTC.

This clonotype has just a few counts. The gene calls are TRBV20-1 and TRBJ2-3, with TRBD1 identical over 9 bases. The CDR3 has 15 amino acids. The V gene end was trimmed by 6 bases and the J gene end by 0 bases; junction bases not matched to a gene: 7. Germline V lookup: CDR1 DFQATT, CDR2 SNEGSKA (reference sequence). The CDR3 sequence: CSALDRGSSTDTQYF. The CDR3 DNA reads TGCAGTGCCCTGGACAGGGGCTCTAGCACAGATACGCAGTATTTT.

This clonotype has only a few counts. The rearrangement links TRBV12-3 or TRBV12-4 to TRBJ2-1; the match to TRBD2 covers 8 bases. The ends lost 5 bases at V and 6 bases at J; junction bases unmatched: 9. This CDR3 contains 15 residues. CDR3 amino acids: CASSPFGLASNEQFF. DNA for the CDR3: TGTGCCAGCAGTCCCTTTGGACTAGCAAGCAATGAGCAGTTCTTC.

The chain couples TRBV7-2 to TRBJ2-1, with D maybe TRBD2 (6 bases). This CDR3 comprises 12 residues. Trimming took 4 bases from V and 9 from J, leaving 10 bases between them. Germline assignment: CDR1 SGHTA and CDR2 FQGNSA. The CDR3 loop is CASSSRAGEQFF. CDR3 DNA sequence: TGTGCCAGCAGCTCCAGAGCGGGTGAGCAGTTCTTC.

This clonotype was detected a few times. The chain couples TRBV30 to TRBJ1-3; no reliable D call. V was pared by 0 bases and J by 1 base, with 1 base between. In germline, CDR1 is GTSNPN, CDR2 SVGIG (reference sequence). The CDR3 is 12 amino acids. The CDR3 reads CAWSVSGNTIYF. The CDR3 DNA sequence: TGTGCCTGGAGTGTATCTGGAAACACCATATATTTT.

The chain couples TRBV5-5 to TRBJ2-2, with D hard to call. CDR1 is SGHKS and CDR2 is YYEKEE in the germline V gene (reference sequence). CDR3 length equals 13 residues. With 6 bases removed from V and 5 bases from J, the gap between germline ends came to 11 bases. CDR3 in amino acids: CASTNRRTGELFF. The CDR3 nucleotides read TGTGCCAGCACCAATCGTCGTACCGGGGAGCTGTTTTTT. The full variable domain, its missing parts supplied by reference TRBV5-5 and TRBJ2-2, is DAGVTQSPTHLIKTRGQQVTLRCSPISGHKSVSWYQQVLGQGPQFIFQYYEKEERGRGNFPDRFSARQFPNYSSELNVNALLLGDSALYLCASTNRRTGELFFGEGSRLTVL.

This CDR3 reads CASSFALASNEQFF. The CDR3 region has the DNA TGTGCCAGCAGCTTCGCGCTAGCGAGCAATGAGCAGTTCTTC. The chain recombines TRBV11-2 with TRBJ2-1; TRBD2 might be the D (6 bases). Trimming shortened V by 3 bases and J by 6 bases, and 12 bases separated the two germline ends. The CDR3 is 14 amino acids. Germline V gene sequence: CDR1 SGHAT, CDR2 FQNNGV.

This clonotype has only a few counts. This chain uses TRBV20-1 with TRBJ2-1, with 11 positions matching TRBD2. Trimming cost V 0 bases and J 0 bases; bases outside gene matches: 4. There are 17 residues in the CDR3. Germline V gives CDR1 DFQATT, CDR2 SNEGSKA (reference sequence). CDR3 DNA: TGCAGTGCTAGAGACCCTAGCGGGAGGCACTCCTACAATGAGCAGTTCTTC. It yields the protein CSARDPSGRHSYNEQFF.

The J gene is TRBJ1-1, the V gene TRBV5-1, with D perhaps matching TRBD1 (6 bases). Germline V gene sequence: CDR1 SGHRS, CDR2 YFSETQ. V was cut by 4 bases and J by 6 bases, with 16 bases left in between. The CDR3 has 14 amino acids. This CDR3 reads CASSPGAVSAEAFF. The CDR3 nucleotides read TGCGCCAGCAGCCCGGGGGCGGTCAGCGCTGAAGCTTTCTTT.

The rearrangement uses TRBV6-1 and TRBJ1-1; D is unresolved. The V and J ends lost 6 bases and 1 base respectively, with 9 bases between them. This CDR3 spans 13 amino acids. CDR1 is MNHNS and CDR2 is SASEGT in the germline V gene. The CDR3 nucleotides read TGTGCCAGCAGACGACTCTGGAACACTGAAGCTTTCTTT. As protein: CASRRLWNTEAFF.

This clonotype has only a few counts. This rearrangement joins TRBV29-1 to TRBJ1-1; D remains ambiguous. The CDR3 covers 8 residues. The germline gives CDR1 SQVTM, CDR2 ANQGSEA. The ends were cut back, 7 bases at V and 6 bases at J, with 3 bases in the middle. This CDR3 is CSASEAFF. The DNA for the CDR3 is TGCAGCGCATCTGAAGCTTTCTTT. Together with reference TRBV29-1 and TRBJ1-1, the CDR3 gives the full variable domain: SAVISQKPSRDICQRGTSLTIQCQVDSQVTMMFWYRQQPGQSLTLIATANQGSEATYESGFVIDKFPISRPNLTFSTLTVSNMSPEDSSIYLCSASEAFFGQGTRLTVV.

There are many counts of this clonotype. V and J are TRBV29-1 and TRBJ2-3, with 12 bases aligning to TRBD2. CDR3 length: 17 amino acids. Per the germline V gene, CDR1 is SQVTM and CDR2 is ANQGSEA. The V gene end was trimmed by 2 bases and the J gene end by 4 bases; junction bases not matched to a gene: 10. The CDR3 reads CSVEWASGRATADTQYF. The CDR3 DNA follows: TGCAGCGTTGAATGGGCTAGCGGGAGGGCCACCGCAGATACGCAGTATTTT.

The V call is TRBV20-1, the J call TRBJ2-3; D possibly corresponds to TRBD2 (5 bases). V was trimmed by 3 bases and J by 1 base, leaving 8 bases between them. This CDR3 spans 13 amino acids. Per the germline V gene, CDR1 is DFQATT and CDR2 is SNEGSKA (reference sequence). CDR3 in DNA: TGCAGTGCTAGTTTTAGCGGCACAGATACGCAGTATTTT. Amino acids: CSASFSGTDTQYF.

The V and J genes are TRBV28 and TRBJ2-6, with D unclear. The CDR3 has 15 amino acids. Germline V gene sequence: CDR1 MDHEN, CDR2 SYDVKM. V lost 6 bases and J lost 0, with 9 bases in between. This CDR3 reads CASRPHSSGANVLTF. The CDR3 coding sequence is TGTGCCAGCAGGCCTCATAGCTCTGGGGCCAACGTCCTGACTTTC.

The V call is TRBV4-2, the J call TRBJ2-7; D call uncertain. There are 12 residues in the CDR3. Trimming shortened V by 3 bases and J by 7 bases, and 10 bases separated the two germline ends. Germline lookup yields CDR1 LGHNA and CDR2 YNFKEQ. Written as DNA, the CDR3 is TGTGCCAGCAGCCAGCCCTCCGAGGAGCAGTACTTC. Protein product: CASSQPSEEQYF.

At least ten counts were recorded for this clonotype. The rearrangement uses TRBV15 and TRBJ2-7; D perhaps matches TRBD2 (5 bases). V was cut by 5 bases and J by 3 bases, with 11 bases left in between. The germline CDR1 and CDR2 sequences are LNHNV and YYDKDF (reference sequence). CDR3 size: 13 residues. Written as DNA, the CDR3 is TGTGCCACCAGCCCTTTTCGGGGCTACGAGCAGTACTTC. Translation gives CATSPFRGYEQYF.

This clonotype has just a few counts. J is TRBJ2-7 and V is TRBV7-2; D is undetermined. The V gene lost 0 bases and the J gene lost 1 base, with 10 bases spanning the gap. The CDR3 totals 15 residues. CDR1 is SGHTA, CDR2 FQGNSA, per germline. CDR3 in amino acids: CASSLAVSVSYEQYF. The DNA for the CDR3 is TGTGCCAGCAGCTTAGCAGTGTCAGTTTCCTACGAGCAGTACTTC.

This clonotype was observed many times. The V call is TRBV29-1, the J call TRBJ2-5, with TRBD1 matching 7 bases. The CDR3 is 12 residues long. Trimming removed 2 bases from V and 5 bases from J; junction bases left unmatched: 2. Germline CDR1 SQVTM, CDR2 ANQGSEA. The CDR3 DNA reads TGCAGCGTTGAAACAGGGGCCGAGACCCAGTACTTC. This sequence encodes CSVETGAETQYF.

This clonotype appeared a few times. CDR3 coding DNA: TGTGCCAGCAGTGGGTTTATAGCGGGAAGCACAGATACGCAGTATTTT. Protein: CASSGFIAGSTDTQYF. This chain joins TRBV6-1 and TRBJ2-3; TRBD2 matches at 8 bases. Germline CDR1 and CDR2: MNHNS and SASEGT. The CDR3 length is 16 residues. The ends lost 4 bases at V and 0 bases at J; junction bases unmatched: 6.

The CDR3 DNA sequence: TGCAGTGCTAGCCGCCCGGGACGTCCCCCCTACGAGCAGTACTTC. Encoded protein: CSASRPGRPPYEQYF. V gene TRBV20-1 combines with J gene TRBJ2-7; either TRBD1 or TRBD2 may supply D (5 bases each). The CDR3 spans 15 residues. V lost 3 bases and J lost 2, with 17 bases in between. Germline CDR1 is DFQATT and CDR2 is SNEGSKA (reference sequence).

The chain couples TRBV5-1 to TRBJ2-1; 13 nucleotides match TRBD2. Germline V gives CDR1 SGHRS, CDR2 YFSETQ. V lost 5 bases, J lost 0 bases, and 11 bases stayed unmatched. The CDR3 sequence is 19 residues long. CDR3 in DNA: TGCGCCAGCAGTTCCCCGGGACTAGCGGGGCAGAGCTCCTACAATGAGCAGTTCTTC. Translation gives CASSSPGLAGQSSYNEQFF.

This clonotype was counted only a few times. V usage is TRBV12-3 or TRBV12-4 and J usage is TRBJ2-7; D is unresolved. Trimming cost V 5 bases and J 7 bases, with 18 bases left between them. This CDR3 region has 14 residues. CDR3 nucleotide sequence: TGTGCCAGCAGTCCCCCGGGCCCCTCACGGGAGCAGTACTTC. As protein: CASSPPGPSREQYF.

This clonotype was detected only a few times. DNA for the CDR3: TGCGCCAGCAGCCCCTCGACCGGGACAGGGAACACCGGGGAGCTGTTTTTT. Amino acid sequence: CASSPSTGTGNTGELFF. The rearrangement joins TRBV4-3 to TRBJ2-2; 8 bases are a match to TRBD1. Germline loops: CDR1 LGHNA, CDR2 YSLEER. The CDR3 extends over 17 amino acids. After removal of 4 bases from V and 1 base from J, the junction contained 8 bases not matched to a gene.

This clonotype occurred a few times. The chain has TRBV18 and TRBJ2-5; 12 bases line up with TRBD2. CDR1 and CDR2 (germline): KGHSH, LQKENI. V was pared by 2 bases and J by 7 bases, with 8 bases of the junction left unmatched. The CDR3 length is 16 residues. CDR3 sequence reads: CASSPTTSGGVGTQYF. The CDR3 DNA reads TGTGCCAGCTCACCAACGACTAGCGGGGGAGTGGGGACCCAGTACTTC.

This clonotype has only a few counts. The CDR3 is CASRWTENQPQHF. CDR3 DNA sequence: TGTGCCAGCAGGTGGACAGAAAATCAGCCCCAGCATTTT. This sequence joins TRBV28 and TRBJ1-5; D perhaps matches TRBD1 (6 bases). This CDR3 spans 13 amino acids. The germline gives CDR1 MDHEN, CDR2 SYDVKM. Trimming left V 6 bases short and J 4 bases short, with 10 bases between. Based on the CDR3 plus reference TRBV28 and TRBJ1-5, the full variable domain is DVKVTQSSRYLVKRTGEKVFLECVQDMDHENMFWYRQDPGLGLRLIYFSYDVKMKEKGDIPEGYSVSREKKERFSLILESASTNQTSMYLCASRWTENQPQHFGDGTRLSIL.